These 20 T cell receptor beta chains originate from one sample sequenced in a study of early T cells in non-severe SARS-CoV-2 infection. TCRdb fed the 5' RACE reads into MiXCR, producing one record per CDR3 protein. The sample lists roughly 80,000 distinct CDR3 sequences; about a sixth were seen once. Sequenced: whole blood. These receptors were collected from an adult who was a healthcare worker with PCR-confirmed SARS-CoV-2 infection or an uninfected control (not recorded which).

In this sample, this clonotype turned up a few times. This chain connects TRBV6-5 to TRBJ2-2, with 7 bases matching TRBD1. Losses at the gene ends were 4 bases for V and 7 bases for J; bases not matched to a gene: 6. This CDR3 has 14 residues. Germline assignment: CDR1 MNHEY and CDR2 SVGAGI. The CDR3 sequence: CASSSGTDYGELFF. CDR3 DNA: TGTGCCAGCAGTTCCGGGACAGATTACGGGGAGCTGTTTTTT.

The chain joins TRBV12-3 or TRBV12-4 to TRBJ1-5; 7 bases agree with TRBD1. The CDR3 contains 15 residues. J gave up 0 bases and V 5 bases, and 4 bases lay outside the gene matches. The CDR3, as DNA: TGTGCCAGCAGTCAGGACAGGTATAGCAATCAGCCCCAGCATTTT. Its protein is CASSQDRYSNQPQHF.

This clonotype was seen a few times. The chain links TRBV7-9 to TRBJ2-1; possibly TRBD1 for D (6 bases). CDR1 and CDR2 from the germline V gene are SEHNR and FQNEAQ (reference sequence). With 1 base removed from V and 4 bases from J, the gap between germline ends came to 11 bases. This CDR3 has 15 residues. CDR3 DNA sequence: TGTGCCAGCAGCTTAGGCAGGACAGATTACAATGAGCAGTTCTTC. Protein product: CASSLGRTDYNEQFF.

This clonotype was seen many times. The chain joins TRBV9 to TRBJ2-2; 7 positions agree with TRBD2. CDR3 size: 18 residues. Germline V gene lookup returns CDR1 SGDLS and CDR2 YYNGEE. V lost 0 bases and J lost 3; bases outside the gene matches: 11. CDR3 protein: CASSVGAGVVVHTGELFF. CDR3 in DNA: TGTGCCAGCAGCGTAGGTGCGGGGGTGGTCGTCCACACCGGGGAGCTGTTTTTT.

The rearrangement uses TRBV6-1 and TRBJ2-5; 13 bases align to TRBD2. Trimming took 0 bases from V and 7 from J; bases not matched to a gene: 17. CDR1 and CDR2 from the germline V gene are MNHNS and SASEGT. This CDR3 contains 20 residues. CDR3 in DNA: TGTGCCAGCAGTGAAGCGCGGGGTGCCGGGACTAGCGGGATGAGGGGGACCCAGTACTTC. Translating gives CASSEARGAGTSGMRGTQYF.

This clonotype was observed a handful of times. The V call is TRBV18, the J call TRBJ1-1; TRBD1 might be the D (6 bases). Trimming cost V 3 bases and J 6 bases, with 20 bases left between them. The CDR3 is 16 amino acids. Per the germline V gene, CDR1 is KGHSH and CDR2 is LQKENI. In nucleotides, the CDR3 is TGTGCCAGCTCACCGCAGGCAGGGGTTTGGGGGGCTGAAGCTTTCTTT. It translates to CASSPQAGVWGAEAFF.

The chain employs TRBV11-2 and TRBJ2-5; D may be TRBD2 (6 bases). V gave up 5 bases and J gave up 7 bases, with 14 bases separating them. Germline CDR1 and CDR2: SGHAT and FQNNGV. The CDR3 contains 13 residues. CDR3 DNA: TGTGCCAGCAGCCTGGGGACTCTGGGGACCCAGTACTTC. Its protein product is CASSLGTLGTQYF.

In its sample, this clonotype was seen a few times. The J gene is TRBJ2-1, the V gene TRBV29-1, with D unclear. This CDR3 region has 13 residues. V was cut by 6 bases and J by 8 bases, with 17 bases left in between. The V gene's germline CDR1 is SQVTM and CDR2 ANQGSEA. The CDR3 DNA follows: TGCAGCGTGGGGAAAGTGCCTAAGTATGAGCAGTTCTTC. Encoded protein: CSVGKVPKYEQFF.

This clonotype has a single count. This sequence may be a read error, since a much larger clone differs from it by one base. This chain links TRBV20-1 with TRBJ2-5; TRBD2 matches at 9 bases. Germline V gives CDR1 DFQATT, CDR2 SNEGSKA (reference sequence). This CDR3 spans 15 amino acids. The CDR3 protein is CCASVSGRSSETQYF. CDR3 in DNA: TGCTGTGCTAGCGTTAGCGGGAGAAGTTCAGAGACCCAGTACTTC.

The V gene is TRBV6-6, the J gene TRBJ2-1; perhaps TRBD1 as D (5 bases). The length of the CDR3 is 12 residues. Germline V lookup: CDR1 MNHNY, CDR2 SVGAGI (reference sequence). The V end was cut by 5 bases, the J end by 8 bases, with 10 bases between. CDR3 loop: CASSLGVHEQFF. In DNA, the CDR3 is TGTGCCAGCAGTCTAGGGGTGCATGAGCAGTTCTTC.

The V and J genes are TRBV5-1 and TRBJ2-3; 8 positions agree with TRBD1. The V and J ends lost 0 bases and 6 bases, in that order; junction bases with no gene match: 9. CDR1 and CDR2 (germline): SGHRS, YFSETQ. The CDR3 has 16 residues. CDR3 DNA sequence: TGCGCCAGCAGCTTGGCTAGGGTGACAGGGGCGGATACGCAGTATTTT. It is translated as CASSLARVTGADTQYF.

The J gene is TRBJ1-5, the V gene TRBV19; 9 bases align to TRBD1. V trimming: 6 bases; J trimming: 2 bases; junction bases outside the gene matches: 2. This CDR3 region has 14 residues. CDR1 and CDR2 (germline): LNHDA, SQIVND (reference sequence). The CDR3 reads CASRRTGGNQPQHF. DNA for the CDR3: TGTGCCAGTAGGAGGACAGGGGGCAATCAGCCCCAGCATTTT.

By sample share, this clonotype is medium-sized. J is TRBJ2-1 and V is TRBV29-1; D is possibly TRBD1 (5 bases). Germline CDR1 SQVTM, CDR2 ANQGSEA. The CDR3 totals 11 residues. Trimming pared 8 bases from V and 8 bases from J, leaving 13 bases between. CDR3 sequence reads: CSSRVSDEQFF. In DNA form, the CDR3 reads TGCAGCAGCAGGGTTAGTGATGAGCAGTTCTTC.

This clonotype appeared many times. The genes are TRBV5-4 and TRBJ2-3; unclear D gene. The germline gives CDR1 SGHNT, CDR2 YYREEE (reference sequence). V was shortened by 0 bases and J by 5 bases, with 7 bases between the two germline ends. The CDR3 sequence is 13 residues long. The CDR3 loop reads CASSLERRDTQYF. The CDR3 DNA is TGTGCCAGCAGCTTGGAACGTAGAGATACGCAGTATTTT.

This clonotype showed up just a few times. This sequence joins TRBV12-5 and TRBJ1-2; D perhaps matches TRBD1 (5 bases). The length of the CDR3 is 13 residues. Germline assignment: CDR1 LGHNT and CDR2 FRNRAP. The ends were cut back, 4 bases at V and 5 bases at J, with 11 bases in the middle. CDR3 DNA sequence: TGTGCTAGTGGTTCAGACTCAGGGTATGGCTACACCTTC. This codes for CASGSDSGYGYTF.

The chain links TRBV5-5 to TRBJ2-5, with 9 bases identical to TRBD2. CDR1 and CDR2 from the germline V gene are SGHKS and YYEKEE (reference sequence). There are 13 residues in the CDR3. Germline trimming cut 5 bases from V and 3 bases from J; bases unmatched to any gene: 2. The CDR3 is CASRRTSEETQYF. For the CDR3, the DNA is TGTGCCAGCAGACGGACTAGCGAAGAGACCCAGTACTTC.

The CDR3 sequence is CASSLVTSSFGDTQYF. The CDR3 DNA reads as TGTGCCAGCAGCCTAGTGACTAGCTCCTTCGGAGATACGCAGTATTTT. V is TRBV7-9 and J is TRBJ2-3; the match to TRBD2 covers 7 bases. Germline-derived CDR1 and CDR2 are SEHNR and FQNEAQ (reference sequence). J was trimmed by 5 bases and V by 5 bases; bases with no gene match: 13. There are 16 residues in the CDR3.

CDR3 nucleotide sequence: TGTGCCAGCTCCTGGACAGGGCCCTACAATGAGCAGTTCTTC. This codes for CASSWTGPYNEQFF. V gene TRBV18 combines with J gene TRBJ2-1, with 8 bases that match TRBD1. CDR1 and CDR2 from the germline V gene are KGHSH and LQKENI. The CDR3 length is 14 residues. Trimming cost V 6 bases and J 2 bases; bases outside gene matches: 3. Complete variable domain (other parts from reference TRBV18 and TRBJ2-1): NAGVMQNPRHLVRRRGQEARLRCSPMKGHSHVYWYRQLPEEGLKFMVYLQKENIIDESGMPKERFSAEFPKEGPSILRIQQVVRGDSAAYFCASSWTGPYNEQFFGPGTRLTVL.

This clonotype was seen only a few times. The chain combines TRBV23-1 with TRBJ2-1; unclear D gene. TRBV23-1 is an open reading frame whose function is uncertain. This CDR3 comprises 15 residues. Trimming cost V 0 bases and J 6 bases, with 12 bases left between them. CDR3: CASSQSRAKGNEQFF. The CDR3 DNA reads as TGCGCCAGCAGTCAATCTAGAGCGAAAGGCAATGAGCAGTTCTTC.

This chain uses TRBV29-1 with TRBJ2-7; TRBD1 matches at 8 bases. Germline V gives CDR1 SQVTM, CDR2 ANQGSEA. J lost 4 bases, V lost 7 bases, and 12 bases had no gene match. The CDR3 runs 14 residues. As DNA, the CDR3 is TGCAGCGCTGGCGGGGCAGGGGGCCAGTACGAGCAGTACTTC. Translation: CSAGGAGGQYEQYF.